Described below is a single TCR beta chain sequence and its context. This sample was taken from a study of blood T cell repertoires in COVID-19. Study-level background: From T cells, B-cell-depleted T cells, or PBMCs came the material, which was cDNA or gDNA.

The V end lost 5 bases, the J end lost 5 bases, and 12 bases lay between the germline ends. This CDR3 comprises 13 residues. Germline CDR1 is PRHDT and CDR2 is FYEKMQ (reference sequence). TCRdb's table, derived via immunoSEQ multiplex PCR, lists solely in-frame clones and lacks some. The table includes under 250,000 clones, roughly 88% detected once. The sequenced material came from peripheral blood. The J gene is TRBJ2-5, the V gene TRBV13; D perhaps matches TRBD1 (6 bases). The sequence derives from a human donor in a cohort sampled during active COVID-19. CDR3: CASSRDRTETQYF. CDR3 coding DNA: TGTGCCAGCAGCCGAGACAGGACGGAGACCCAGTACTTC.